The next 18 T cell receptor beta chains were all read from a single sample in a study of shared clonotypes between healthy human individuals. The assay was immunoSEQ multiplex PCR, and TCRdb's table has in-frame clones only and misses some. The data hold around 1.1 million clones, with around three quarters observed a single time. Sequencing used memory CD4+ T cells from PBMCs. Subset defined: CD45RA-negative fraction. These receptors were taken from a young man in good health. Some clones in this sample may be carry-over from other donors' samples.

As regards this clone: Other DNA sequences in the same sample also yield this CDR3. This chain uses TRBV18 with TRBJ2-1, with 9 bases aligning to TRBD2. CDR3 length equals 15 residues. The V segment lost 3 bases and the J segment 3 bases; nucleotides outside the gene matches: 3. Looked up from germline, CDR1 is KGHSH and CDR2 is LQKENI. CDR3 sequence: CASSPLAGVYNEQFF. CDR3 bases: TGTGCCAGCTCACCTTTAGCGGGAGTCTACAATGAGCAGTTCTTC.

This chain joins TRBV10-3 and TRBJ2-5; 11 positions match TRBD2. CDR3 length equals 15 residues. The V gene end was trimmed by 5 bases and the J gene end by 7 bases; junction bases not matched to a gene: 9. Germline CDR1 reads ENHRY; CDR2 reads SYGVKD. The CDR3 DNA reads as TGTGCCATCAGTTACAGGGCTCTAGCGGGAGGGACCCAGTACTTC. Its protein product is CAISYRALAGGTQYF.

The chain joins TRBV18 to TRBJ2-3; 11 nucleotides line up with TRBD2. The CDR3 loop spans 16 amino acids. Trimming took 6 bases from V and 1 from J; bases not matched to a gene: 6. Looked up from germline, CDR1 is KGHSH and CDR2 is LQKENI. The CDR3 DNA reads TGTGCCAGCTCCCTTATACTAGCGGGAGGCACAGATACGCAGTATTTT. Translating gives CASSLILAGGTDTQYF.

The V and J genes are TRBV7-2 and TRBJ1-2, with D maybe TRBD1 (5 bases). Germline V gene data show CDR1 as SGHTA and CDR2 as FQGNSA. The CDR3 sequence is 13 residues long. V dropped 6 bases and J dropped 8 bases, with 16 bases sitting between them. The CDR3 region is CASSFTGRGGYTF. Written as DNA, the CDR3 is TGTGCCAGCAGTTTCACAGGTCGCGGGGGCTACACCTTC.

This sequence joins TRBV4-2 and TRBJ1-1; D is undetermined. The CDR3 is 12 amino acids. Germline loops: CDR1 LGHNA, CDR2 YNFKEQ. The V end lost 1 base, the J end lost 9 bases, and 9 bases lay between the germline ends. The CDR3: CASSQGEAKAFF. Here the CDR3 DNA reads TGTGCCAGCAGCCAAGGTGAAGCAAAAGCTTTCTTT.

The V call is TRBV7-3, the J call TRBJ1-2; D may be TRBD1 (5 bases). V lost 0 bases and J 8 bases, leaving 13 bases between the germline ends. The CDR3 is made up of 14 amino acids. Per germline, CDR1 SGHTA and CDR2 FQGTGA. The CDR3 region is CASSLTPGPGGYTF. The CDR3 bases are TGTGCCAGCAGCTTAACCCCCGGGCCAGGGGGCTACACCTTC.

This chain joins TRBV7-9 and TRBJ2-1, with 8 nucleotides matching TRBD2. The CDR3 spans 12 residues. V was pared by 5 bases and J by 11 bases, with 5 bases of the junction left unmatched. The germline CDR1 and CDR2 sequences are SEHNR and FQNEAQ (reference sequence). The CDR3 DNA reads TGTGCCAGCAGCCCGGCGGGAGGAAAGCAGTTCTTC. Translation gives CASSPAGGKQFF.

This clone has just one count. CDR3 amino acids: CASSVSTGLATEAFF. The CDR3 coding sequence is TGTGCCAGCAGTGTCTCGACAGGGTTGGCCACTGAAGCTTTCTTT. This sequence joins TRBV6-1 and TRBJ1-1; 7 nucleotides agree with TRBD1. V shed 4 bases and J 4 bases; nucleotides not matched to a gene: 9. Germline V gene data show CDR1 as MNHNS and CDR2 as SASEGT. CDR3 size: 15 residues.

The rearrangement uses TRBV7-9 and TRBJ2-2, with 7 bases matching TRBD1. Germline values: CDR1 SEHNR, CDR2 FQNEAQ (reference sequence). V shed 5 bases and J 0 bases; nucleotides not matched to a gene: 6. The CDR3 sequence is 16 residues long. Here the CDR3 reads CASSRATGTNTGELFF. The CDR3 region has the DNA TGTGCCAGCAGCCGAGCGACAGGGACGAACACCGGGGAGCTGTTTTTT. The whole variable domain, filled in from reference TRBV7-9 and TRBJ2-2, reads DTGVSQNPRHKITKRGQNVTFRCDPISEHNRLYWYRQTLGQGPEFLTYFQNEAQLEKSRLLSDRFSAERPKGSFSTLEIQRTEQGDSAMYLCASSRATGTNTGELFFGEGSRLTVL.

The rearrangement joins TRBV4-2 to TRBJ2-3, with D hard to call. The CDR3 sequence is 15 residues long. CDR1 and CDR2 (germline): LGHNA, YNFKEQ. Trimming shortened V by 0 bases and J by 2 bases, and 9 bases separated the two germline ends. Here the CDR3 DNA reads TGTGCCAGCAGCCAAGATTTTGGCTCCACAGATACGCAGTATTTT. Translated, it gives CASSQDFGSTDTQYF.

The chain couples TRBV7-2 to TRBJ2-7, with 8 positions matching TRBD2. Per germline, CDR1 SGHTA and CDR2 FQGNSA. The CDR3 is made up of 14 amino acids. The V and J ends lost 3 bases and 6 bases, in that order; junction bases with no gene match: 7. The CDR3 is CASSFYGRAVEQYF. Written as DNA, the CDR3 is TGTGCCAGCAGCTTTTACGGGAGGGCCGTCGAGCAGTACTTC.

The V and J genes are TRBV27 and TRBJ1-4, with 7 bases identical to TRBD1. The CDR3 has 17 amino acids. Germline trimming cut 2 bases from V and 4 bases from J; bases unmatched to any gene: 10. CDR1 and CDR2 (germline): MNHEY, SMNVEV (reference sequence). CDR3 in amino acids: CASSLRKWRDSNEKLFF. The CDR3 coding sequence is TGTGCCAGCAGTTTAAGAAAGTGGCGGGACAGTAATGAAAAACTGTTTTTT.

V gene TRBV7-9 combines with J gene TRBJ2-7; perhaps TRBD2 as D (5 bases). Germline assignment: CDR1 SEHNR and CDR2 FQNEAQ (reference sequence). This CDR3 has 16 residues. V was cut by 1 base and J by 7 bases, with 20 bases left in between. CDR3 in amino acids: CASSLDPGLILGEQYF. The CDR3 nucleotides read TGTGCCAGCAGCTTAGATCCCGGACTGATACTTGGTGAGCAGTACTTC.

The chain recombines TRBV6-6 with TRBJ2-3; D gene ambiguous. V lost 3 bases, J lost 1 base, and 11 bases lay in between. The CDR3 runs to 15 residues. CDR1 MNHNY and CDR2 SVGAGI come from the germline V gene (reference sequence). As DNA, the CDR3 is TGTGCCAGCAGTTATCCGGAGATAGGCACAGATACGCAGTATTTT. Its protein is CASSYPEIGTDTQYF.

V is TRBV5-1 and J is TRBJ2-6, with a weak D call TRBD1 (6 bases). The CDR3 has 16 amino acids. V dropped 4 bases and J dropped 0 bases, with 11 bases sitting between them. The germline CDR1 and CDR2 sequences are SGHRS and YFSETQ. The CDR3 is CASSVRGSSGANVLTF. In nucleotides, the CDR3 is TGCGCCAGCAGCGTGAGGGGGAGCTCTGGGGCCAACGTCCTGACTTTC.

The gene calls are TRBV7-7 and TRBJ2-5, with D tentatively TRBD2 (6 bases). Germline values: CDR1 SSHAT, CDR2 FNYEAQ (reference sequence). The CDR3 covers 14 residues. Trimming shortened V by 4 bases and J by 2 bases, and 11 bases separated the two germline ends. The CDR3 DNA sequence: TGTGCCAGCAGCTCCGGCGGGGCACAAGAGACCCAGTACTTC. Protein sequence: CASSSGGAQETQYF.

This clone was counted at least ten times. The chain uses TRBV28 and TRBJ2-7, with 11 bases matching TRBD2. Germline CDR1 is MDHEN and CDR2 is SYDVKM. The CDR3 is made up of 13 amino acids. V trimming: 4 bases; J trimming: 12 bases; junction bases outside the gene matches: 8. In DNA form, the CDR3 reads TGTGCCAGCAGTTCCGGACTAGCGGGTGAAGCGTACTTC. This codes for CASSSGLAGEAYF.

The chain combines TRBV7-3 with TRBJ1-5, with D perhaps matching TRBD1 (5 bases). CDR1 and CDR2 from the germline V gene are SGHTA and FQGTGA. V was trimmed by 4 bases and J by 1 base, leaving 17 bases between them. This CDR3 comprises 17 residues. The DNA of the CDR3 is TGTGCCAGCAGCTCCCCCCAGGGACTGCGAAGCAATCAGCCCCAGCATTTT. Residues: CASSSPQGLRSNQPQHF.